Listed here are 22 T cell receptor beta chains from one sample, sequenced in a study of cytomegalovirus exposure and HLA in healthy donors. PCR involved 60 Vbeta and 13 Jbeta primers. The assay was immunoSEQ multiplex PCR, and TCRdb's table has in-frame clones only and misses some. The sample has 140,000 to 150,000 clones, approximately 9% seen once. Source material: PBMCs. These receptors were collected from a male donor in good health and CMV-seronegative.

This clone came up a few times. The chain combines TRBV11-1 with TRBJ1-1, with 8 bases fitting TRBD1. The CDR3 has 15 amino acids. The germline V gene encodes CDR1 SGHAT and CDR2 FQDESV (reference sequence). V was clipped by 6 bases and J by 7 bases; unmatched bases: 13. Written as DNA, the CDR3 is TGTGCCAGCAGTCCCCAGGGACAGGCGCATCTTGAAGCTTTCTTT. Its translation is CASSPQGQAHLEAFF.

This clone was seen more than once but under ten times. V usage is TRBV29-1 and J usage is TRBJ2-1, with TRBD1 matching over 7 bases. Per germline, CDR1 SQVTM and CDR2 ANQGSEA. V shed 3 bases and J 4 bases; nucleotides not matched to a gene: 6. The CDR3 consists of 14 residues. CDR3 DNA: TGCAGCGTTGAGGGGGACAGACCTTACAATGAGCAGTTCTTC. Amino acid sequence: CSVEGDRPYNEQFF.

The chain combines TRBV9 with TRBJ2-1; 7 nucleotides agree with TRBD1. Germline V gene data show CDR1 as SGDLS and CDR2 as YYNGEE. The CDR3 spans 16 residues. V lost 0 bases to trimming and J lost 2 bases; unmatched junction nucleotides: 5. The CDR3 DNA is TGTGCCAGCAGCGTAGAGACAGGGAGTCCCTACAATGAGCAGTTCTTC. Protein: CASSVETGSPYNEQFF.

The sample holds a few counts of this clone. The CDR3 bases are TGTGCCAGCAGCCCACGGACTAGCGGTGCTAGCACAGATACGCAGTATTTT. This translates into CASSPRTSGASTDTQYF. V gene TRBV11-3 combines with J gene TRBJ2-3; 10 bases are a match to TRBD2. The CDR3 length is 17 residues. CDR1 is SGHNT, CDR2 YENEEA, per germline. Losses at the gene ends were 5 bases for V and 0 bases for J; bases not matched to a gene: 8.

The V and J genes are TRBV11-2 and TRBJ2-3; D is perhaps TRBD1 (5 bases). CDR1 SGHAT and CDR2 FQNNGV come from the germline V gene. V was cut by 0 bases and J by 1 base, with 11 bases left in between. The CDR3 has 16 residues. The chain's CDR3 is CASSLDRVGGTDTQYF. The CDR3 coding sequence is TGTGCCAGCAGCTTAGATCGGGTAGGGGGCACAGATACGCAGTATTTT. Looking up the rest from reference TRBV11-2 and TRBJ2-3 gives the full variable domain: EAGVAQSPRYKIIEKRQSVAFWCNPISGHATLYWYQQILGQGPKLLIQFQNNGVVDDSQLPKDRFSAERLKGVDSTLKIQPAKLEDSAVYLCASSLDRVGGTDTQYFGPGTRLTVL.

This rearrangement joins TRBV7-9 to TRBJ1-2; 7 bases map to TRBD1. The CDR3 runs to 14 residues. V lost 4 bases and J lost 4; bases outside the gene matches: 6. Germline V lookup: CDR1 SEHNR, CDR2 FQNEAQ (reference sequence). CDR3 nucleotides: TGTGCCAGCAGCTCCCAGGGGGTATCCTATGGCTACACCTTC. Translating it yields CASSSQGVSYGYTF.

The rearrangement joins TRBV4-1 to TRBJ2-1; 12 bases line up with TRBD2. CDR3 length: 19 residues. V gave up 1 base and J gave up 7 bases; unmatched junction bases: 14. Germline-derived CDR1 and CDR2 are MGHRA and YSYEKL. The CDR3 region has the DNA TGCGCCAGCAGCCAAGCTGGACTAGCGGGACCGTGGGGGGCGAATGAGCAGTTCTTC. It yields the protein CASSQAGLAGPWGANEQFF.

This clone was seen more than once but under ten times. The rearrangement links TRBV6-5 to TRBJ1-1, with 7 positions matching TRBD1. Germline-derived CDR1 and CDR2 are MNHEY and SVGAGI. Trimming cost V 6 bases and J 5 bases; bases outside gene matches: 3. This CDR3 is 12 amino acids long. CDR3 DNA: TGTGCCAGCAGAACAGGGGTAACTGAAGCTTTCTTT. Amino acids: CASRTGVTEAFF.

The genes are TRBV4-3 and TRBJ2-1; 7 nucleotides match TRBD2. Germline V CDR1 and CDR2: LGHNA, YSLEER. The CDR3 spans 15 residues. Trimming at V came to 0 bases and at J to 1 base, leaving 0 bases not matched to a gene. The DNA for the CDR3 is TGCGCCAGCAGCCAAGACGGGGGGTCCTACAATGAGCAGTTCTTC. Encoded protein: CASSQDGGSYNEQFF.

A few counts support this clone. J is TRBJ1-3 and V is TRBV28; the match to TRBD1 covers 11 bases. With 10 bases clipped from V and 2 bases from J, the junction kept 4 bases outside the gene matches. Germline CDR1 and CDR2: MDHEN and SYDVKM. This CDR3 spans 14 amino acids. The CDR3 DNA is TGTGCCAACCCGGGACAGGGGGCTGGAAACACCATATATTTT. This codes for CANPGQGAGNTIYF.

This clone has a handful of counts. This sequence joins TRBV28 and TRBJ1-6; no clear D gene. Germline V gene data show CDR1 as MDHEN and CDR2 as SYDVKM. The CDR3 runs to 14 residues. The V end was cut by 1 base, the J end by 5 bases, with 6 bases between. The DNA of the CDR3 is TGTGCCAGCAGTTTATTGGCGGATAATTCACCCCTCCACTTT. Its translation: CASSLLADNSPLHF.

This chain links TRBV7-9 with TRBJ1-5, with TRBD1 matching over 10 bases. Germline V gives CDR1 SEHNR, CDR2 FQNEAQ (reference sequence). The ends lost 5 bases at V and 4 bases at J; junction bases unmatched: 2. The CDR3 contains 14 residues. The CDR3 sequence: CASSPGQGNQPQHF. In nucleotides, the CDR3 is TGTGCCAGCAGCCCGGGACAGGGGAATCAGCCCCAGCATTTT. Full variable domain (missing parts from reference TRBV7-9 and TRBJ1-5): DTGVSQNPRHKITKRGQNVTFRCDPISEHNRLYWYRQTLGQGPEFLTYFQNEAQLEKSRLLSDRFSAERPKGSFSTLEIQRTEQGDSAMYLCASSPGQGNQPQHFGDGTRLSIL.

The chain has TRBV7-3 and TRBJ2-7, with 9 positions matching TRBD1. The CDR3 is 15 amino acids. After removal of 0 bases from V and 3 bases from J, the junction contained 3 bases not matched to a gene. Per the germline V gene, CDR1 is SGHTA and CDR2 is FQGTGA. This CDR3 is CASSLTPGQGYEQYF. The CDR3 DNA sequence: TGTGCCAGCAGCTTAACCCCGGGACAGGGCTACGAGCAGTACTTC.

This clone came up a few times. The chain recombines TRBV6-5 with TRBJ1-2, with D maybe TRBD1 (5 bases). The CDR3 consists of 15 residues. With 7 bases removed from V and 2 bases from J, the gap between germline ends came to 17 bases. CDR1 and CDR2 from the germline V gene are MNHEY and SVGAGI. Here the CDR3 DNA reads TGTGCCAGCACCCCCGCAGACAGTTCAAACTATGGCTACACCTTC. Its translation: CASTPADSSNYGYTF.

The rearrangement uses TRBV28 and TRBJ2-7, with D unresolved. Trimming stripped 2 bases from V and 3 bases from J, with 8 bases between. Germline CDR1 MDHEN, CDR2 SYDVKM. The CDR3 has 13 residues. Here the CDR3 DNA reads TGTGCCAGCAGTTTAGGGCAGCTCTACGAGCAGTACTTC. Amino acid sequence: CASSLGQLYEQYF. Complete variable domain (other parts from reference TRBV28 and TRBJ2-7): DVKVTQSSRYLVKRTGEKVFLECVQDMDHENMFWYRQDPGLGLRLIYFSYDVKMKEKGDIPEGYSVSREKKERFSLILESASTNQTSMYLCASSLGQLYEQYFGPGTRLTVT.

This clone has only a few counts. This rearrangement joins TRBV19 to TRBJ2-1, with 9 bases lining up with TRBD1. Germline V lookup: CDR1 LNHDA, CDR2 SQIVND (reference sequence). V shed 10 bases, J shed 6 bases, and the junction held 7 bases outside the gene matches. The CDR3 is 13 amino acids. For the CDR3, the DNA is TGTGCCACTGGACAGGGGAGTCCCAATGAGCAGTTCTTC. This sequence encodes CATGQGSPNEQFF.

V gene TRBV4-3 combines with J gene TRBJ2-7; 7 bases line up with TRBD1. CDR3 size: 16 residues. Trimming at V came to 1 base and at J to 4 bases, leaving 10 bases not matched to a gene. Germline V gene lookup returns CDR1 LGHNA and CDR2 YSLEER. CDR3 coding DNA: TGCGCCAGCAGCCAAGGGCCCCAGGGGGAAGGGTACGAGCAGTACTTC. This encodes CASSQGPQGEGYEQYF.

The chain links TRBV9 to TRBJ2-2; TRBD2 matches 11 bases. J lost 6 bases, V lost 3 bases, and 7 bases had no gene match. Germline V CDR1 and CDR2: SGDLS, YYNGEE. The CDR3 length is 16 residues. The DNA of the CDR3 is TGTGCCAGCAGCGCCAAGACTAGCGGGGTCTCCGGGGAGCTGTTTTTT. It translates to CASSAKTSGVSGELFF.

The chain combines TRBV10-3 with TRBJ2-1, with 7 bases lining up with TRBD2. This CDR3 contains 18 residues. The trim removed 6 bases at V and 4 bases at J, leaving 18 bases unmatched. Germline V gene lookup returns CDR1 ENHRY and CDR2 SYGVKD. CDR3 protein: CAIRRGNQRDFRYNEQFF. CDR3 coding DNA: TGTGCCATCAGGAGAGGAAATCAGCGGGACTTTAGATACAATGAGCAGTTCTTC.

This clone was detected a few times. The rearrangement links TRBV7-2 to TRBJ1-2, with D possibly TRBD1 on 6 matching bases. CDR1 and CDR2 (germline): SGHTA, FQGNSA. With 5 bases removed from V and 2 bases from J, the gap between germline ends came to 9 bases. CDR3 length equals 13 residues. The CDR3 nucleotides are TGTGCCAGCAGCCCACAGGGAAACTATGGCTACACCTTC. It encodes CASSPQGNYGYTF.

This clone has a handful of counts. Other DNA sequences within the sample encode an identical CDR3. This chain links TRBV29-1 with TRBJ2-3; no firm D call. The CDR3 runs to 12 residues. The V gene's germline CDR1 is SQVTM and CDR2 ANQGSEA. The V and J ends lost 6 bases and 1 base respectively, with 8 bases between them. The CDR3 region is CSVLEGTDTQYF. The DNA for the CDR3 is TGCAGCGTCCTAGAGGGCACAGATACGCAGTATTTT.

In its sample, this clone was seen a few times. This sequence joins TRBV19 and TRBJ2-7; 7 bases align to TRBD1. V was clipped by 1 base and J by 6 bases; unmatched bases: 12. This CDR3 has 16 amino acids. Germline CDR1 is LNHDA and CDR2 is SQIVND (reference sequence). The CDR3 spells CASSIVGPRQGGEQYF. In nucleotides, the CDR3 is TGTGCCAGTAGTATAGTTGGTCCTCGACAGGGTGGCGAGCAGTACTTC.